This T cell receptor beta chain derives from a study of regulatory T cells in long-lasting Graves disease. Broader study findings: TRBV28 was favored in persistent disease, as were TRBJ1-2 and TRBJ2-5.

The time point was: persistent/refractory GD, antithyroid drugs over 5 years with positive TRAb. Generation of the TCR library employed RNA extracted from PBMCs. CDR3 regions were amplified by Arm-PCR using iRepertoire HTBI primers to build TCR beta libraries. TCRdb processed the multiplex PCR reads anew with MiXCR; each CDR3 protein has one entry. Of a few hundred thousand distinct CDR3 sequences in the sample, around 20% were seen once. This CDR3 has 15 residues. V was pared by 4 bases and J by 1 base, with 13 bases between. Germline CDR1 SNHLY, CDR2 FYNNEI. This clonotype has at least ten counts. Its specificity is unknown.

V is TRBV2 and J is TRBJ1-1, with D possibly matching TRBD1 (6 bases). The material was peripheral blood mononuclear cells (PBMCs), obtained when the disease was refractory, from a patient treated with antithyroid drugs. This sequence was found in a female donor with Graves disease. CDR3 in amino acids: CASSAGHSGNTEAFF. The CDR3 nucleotides are TGTGCCAGCAGTGCGGGACATTCGGGGAACACTGAAGCTTTCTTT.